A single sample gave rise to the 11 T cell receptor beta chains below, sequenced in a study of CD8+CD57+ T cells in acquired aplastic anemia. Those patients picked for sequencing had displayed CD8+CD57+ cell expansion on flow cytometry. CDR3 and TCR beta VDJ profiling relied on a genomic DNA template. Using its own MiXCR run on the reads, TCRdb lists one record per CDR3 protein. The repertoire holds 75,000 to 100,000 distinct CDR3 sequences, with roughly 70% as singletons. The sequenced sample was sorted CD4+, CD8+, or CD8+CD57+ T cells (not recorded which) from PBMCs. Receptors originate from a human donor with aplastic anemia.

The chain has TRBV20-1 and TRBJ2-7, with D perhaps TRBD1 (6 bases). The CDR3 extends over 13 amino acids. The germline CDR1 and CDR2 sequences are DFQATT and SNEGSKA (reference sequence). Trimming pared 6 bases from V and 2 bases from J, leaving 14 bases between. CDR3 amino acids: CSASGQRPYEQYF. The CDR3 bases are TGCAGTGCAAGTGGACAGAGGCCCTACGAGCAGTACTTC.

The CDR3 spells CATSRDGTSGANVLTF. CDR3 coding DNA: TGTGCCACCAGCAGGGACGGTACCTCTGGGGCCAACGTCCTGACTTTC. The chain has TRBV15 and TRBJ2-6; no clear D. The V end was cut by 3 bases, the J end by 0 bases, with 9 bases between. Germline V CDR1 and CDR2: LNHNV, YYDKDF (reference sequence). The CDR3 totals 16 residues.

The chain joins TRBV9 to TRBJ2-5; 8 bases line up with TRBD1. Germline V CDR1 and CDR2: SGDLS, YYNGEE. The CDR3 spans 16 residues. After removal of 0 bases from V and 4 bases from J, the junction contained 8 bases not matched to a gene. The CDR3 sequence: CASSVEHGQGGETQYF. The CDR3 nucleotides are TGTGCCAGCAGCGTAGAGCACGGACAGGGAGGAGAGACCCAGTACTTC.

The chain joins TRBV20-1 to TRBJ2-2; TRBD1 matches 9 bases. The CDR3 totals 14 residues. The germline V gene has CDR1 DFQATT and CDR2 SNEGSKA (reference sequence). V trimming: 6 bases; J trimming: 0 bases; junction bases outside the gene matches: 2. The CDR3 spells CSARDRANTGELFF. The CDR3 DNA sequence: TGCAGTGCCAGGGACAGGGCGAACACCGGGGAGCTGTTTTTT.

This clonotype occurred a few times. The V and J genes are TRBV19 and TRBJ2-7; the D is unclear. CDR1 LNHDA and CDR2 SQIVND come from the germline V gene (reference sequence). Trimming removed 1 base from V and 2 bases from J, with 9 bases in between. There are 14 residues in the CDR3. CDR3 DNA sequence: TGTGCCAGTAGTATAGGACGCCAGGCCTACGAGCAGTACTTC. Residues: CASSIGRQAYEQYF.

V is TRBV20-1 and J is TRBJ1-4, with TRBD1 as a possible D gene (5 bases). Deletions cut 0 bases from V and 6 bases from J, with 8 bases between. The CDR3 loop spans 13 amino acids. Germline V lookup: CDR1 DFQATT, CDR2 SNEGSKA (reference sequence). CDR3 bases: TGCAGTGCTAGAGATCCCAGGGATGAAAAACTGTTTTTT. Translation: CSARDPRDEKLFF.

This clonotype was detected only a few times. The chain couples TRBV12-3 or TRBV12-4 to TRBJ1-2; D remains ambiguous. V lost 5 bases to trimming and J lost 9 bases, with 10 bases between them. CDR3 length: 11 residues. In DNA, the CDR3 is TGTGCCAGCAGTATAGGGCCCCGCTACACCTTC. It encodes CASSIGPRYTF.

The V and J genes are TRBV11-1 and TRBJ1-5, with 9 bases lining up with TRBD1. CDR3 length equals 17 residues. Germline assignment: CDR1 SGHAT and CDR2 FQDESV (reference sequence). J lost 5 bases, V lost 3 bases, and 11 bases had no gene match. CDR3 DNA sequence: TGTGCCAGCAGCTTCGGTAGGTCGGGACAGGGTCATCAGCCCCAGCATTTT. Its protein is CASSFGRSGQGHQPQHF.

The chain combines TRBV10-3 with TRBJ2-3; the match to TRBD2 covers 13 bases. The CDR3 is made up of 18 amino acids. With V trimmed by 3 bases and J by 2 bases, 8 bases remained unmatched. Germline V CDR1 and CDR2: ENHRY, SYGVKD. The CDR3 nucleotides read TGTGCCATCAGTGACCACCAGGGACTAGCGGGGTACACAGATACGCAGTATTTT. This encodes CAISDHQGLAGYTDTQYF.

This clonotype was found many times. The gene calls are TRBV20-1 and TRBJ2-1, with 13 bases that match TRBD2. The CDR3 has 14 amino acids. CDR1 and CDR2 from the germline V gene are DFQATT and SNEGSKA (reference sequence). J lost 9 bases, V lost 4 bases, and 6 bases had no gene match. CDR3 region: CSAKFRLAGGEQFF. As DNA, the CDR3 is TGCAGTGCTAAGTTCCGACTAGCGGGGGGTGAGCAGTTCTTC.

CDR3 DNA sequence: TGCGCCAGCAGTTCTATCGGGGTCTACGAGCAGTACTTC. Translating gives CASSSIGVYEQYF. The chain joins TRBV5-1 to TRBJ2-7; a possible D gene is TRBD2 (5 bases). Per the germline V gene, CDR1 is SGHRS and CDR2 is YFSETQ. V lost 5 bases, J lost 3 bases, and 12 bases lay in between. The CDR3 has 13 residues.